Sequencing of this T cell receptor beta chain was carried out in a study of cytomegalovirus exposure and HLA in healthy donors. It was with 60 Vbeta and 13 Jbeta primers that the PCR ran. Sequencing was performed with immunoSEQ multiplex PCR; in TCRdb, only in-frame clones are kept and a portion is missing. The data hold fewer than 120,000 clones, with about three quarters observed a single time. Germline loops: CDR1 SGHAT, CDR2 FQNNGV. CDR3 length: 13 residues. V lost 5 bases and J 5 bases, leaving 10 bases between the germline ends. Sequenced: PBMCs. This receptor was identified in a woman aged 60 to 75 in good health and CMV-seropositive. The chain joins TRBV11-2 to TRBJ1-5; possible D gene TRBD1, 5 bases. The chain's CDR3 is CASSAGGDQPQHF. CDR3 nucleotide sequence: TGTGCCAGCAGCGCGGGGGGGGATCAGCCCCAGCATTTT.